The 31 T cell receptor beta chains in this list originate from one sample, sequenced in a study of T cells after yellow fever vaccination. TCRdb used MiXCR to reprocess the 5' RACE reads, holding one entry per CDR3 protein. The table records 230,000 or so distinct CDR3 sequences, around 3.5% of them present only once. Sequences were derived from PBMCs, sampled 15 days after the yellow fever booster vaccination. The receptors originated from a man younger than 35 who received the YFV17D yellow fever vaccine.

This clonotype was seen repeatedly, ten times or more. The gene calls are TRBV20-1 and TRBJ2-5; 7 bases fit TRBD2. From germline, CDR1 is DFQATT and CDR2 SNEGSKA (reference sequence). CDR3 length equals 14 residues. Here the CDR3 DNA reads TGCAGCGCCCCGAGACGGGGGGTGGGGGAGACCCAGTACTTC. Residues: CSAPRRGVGETQYF.

This clonotype was counted many times. V usage is TRBV5-1 and J usage is TRBJ1-2; no definite D call. V was clipped by 0 bases and J by 1 base, with 7 bases between them. The length of the CDR3 is 14 residues. Germline CDR1 is SGHRS and CDR2 is YFSETQ. The CDR3 reads CASSLDGNNYGYTF. CDR3 DNA sequence: TGCGCCAGCAGCTTGGATGGAAATAACTATGGCTACACCTTC.

This clonotype appeared many times. This chain connects TRBV5-5 to TRBJ2-7; TRBD1 is a possible D gene (6 bases). This CDR3 has 16 amino acids. The V gene lost 0 bases and the J gene lost 2 bases, with 15 bases spanning the gap. CDR1 is SGHKS, CDR2 YYEKEE, per germline (reference sequence). The CDR3, as DNA: TGTGCCAGCAGCTTGGGCTGGCAGGGGCGGCCCTACGAGCAGTACGTC. Amino acids: CASSLGWQGRPYEQYV.

This clonotype was counted ten times or more. This chain joins TRBV12-3 or TRBV12-4 and TRBJ2-7, with a weak D call TRBD1 (5 bases). The CDR3 contains 14 residues. With 1 base removed from V and 3 bases from J, the gap between germline ends came to 10 bases. This CDR3 reads CASSLGQRIYEQYF. The CDR3 bases are TGTGCCAGCAGTTTAGGACAGAGGATCTACGAGCAGTACTTC.

This clonotype was seen repeatedly, ten times or more. The chain joins TRBV12-3 or TRBV12-4 to TRBJ2-2, with D possibly matching TRBD2 (7 bases). Trimming pared 5 bases from V and 4 bases from J, leaving 14 bases between. The CDR3 has 15 residues. The CDR3 sequence is CASSGGGSGTGELFF. The CDR3, as DNA: TGTGCCAGCAGTGGGGGGGGCTCCGGCACCGGGGAGCTGTTTTTT.

The sample holds many counts of this clonotype. The rearrangement joins TRBV5-1 to TRBJ1-6, with TRBD1 matching over 9 bases. CDR1 and CDR2 from the germline V gene are SGHRS and YFSETQ. The J segment lost 11 bases and the V segment lost 2 bases, leaving 8 bases of the junction unmatched. CDR3 length: 15 residues. Here the CDR3 DNA reads TGCGCCAGCAGCTTCTCAGGACAGGGGTTAACACCCCTCCACTTT. Translation: CASSFSGQGLTPLHF.

This clonotype was found many times. The rearrangement uses TRBV5-5 and TRBJ2-7, with D perhaps matching TRBD2 (6 bases). V lost 0 bases and J lost 3, with 13 bases in between. This CDR3 has 15 residues. The germline CDR1 and CDR2 sequences are SGHKS and YYEKEE (reference sequence). The CDR3 reads CASSLEGGGDYEQYF. The CDR3 DNA follows: TGTGCCAGCAGCTTGGAAGGTGGAGGGGACTACGAGCAGTACTTC. Complete variable domain (other parts from reference TRBV5-5 and TRBJ2-7): DAGVTQSPTHLIKTRGQQVTLRCSPISGHKSVSWYQQVLGQGPQFIFQYYEKEERGRGNFPDRFSARQFPNYSSELNVNALLLGDSALYLCASSLEGGGDYEQYFGPGTRLTVT.

This clonotype has a count of ten or more. The V and J genes are TRBV21-1 and TRBJ2-7. TRBV21-1 represents a pseudogene. There are 18 residues in the CDR3. CDR3 protein: CASSNRFRESGVGYEQYF. In nucleotides, the CDR3 is TGTGCCAGCAGCAATAGGTTCAGAGAATCGGGTGTCGGGTACGAGCAGTACTTC.

There are many counts of this clonotype. This chain uses TRBV7-3 with TRBJ2-7, with D possibly being TRBD1 (6 bases). V shed 4 bases and J shed 4 bases, with 8 bases lying between them. The CDR3 totals 12 residues. Germline V gene data show CDR1 as SGHTA and CDR2 as FQGTGA. CDR3 DNA: TGTGCCAGCAGCTCACAGGGATACGAGCAGTACTTC. Its translation is CASSSQGYEQYF.

This clonotype was picked up many times. This chain uses TRBV5-4 with TRBJ2-7; 11 bases agree with TRBD2. The CDR3 covers 15 residues. The V gene end was trimmed by 4 bases and the J gene end by 0 bases; junction bases not matched to a gene: 3. CDR1 is SGHNT and CDR2 is YYREEE in the germline V gene (reference sequence). CDR3 residues: CASSGTSGYSYEQYF. The CDR3 DNA reads as TGTGCCAGCAGCGGGACTAGCGGTTACTCCTACGAGCAGTACTTC.

This clonotype came up many times. This rearrangement joins TRBV30 to TRBJ2-2; no clear D gene. Deletions cut 3 bases from V and 4 bases from J, with 18 bases between. Germline assignment: CDR1 GTSNPN and CDR2 SVGIG (reference sequence). The CDR3 has 16 amino acids. CDR3 loop: CAWRLGRASATGELFF. CDR3 bases: TGTGCCTGGAGATTAGGAAGGGCGTCGGCCACCGGGGAGCTGTTTTTT.

This clonotype occurred many times. The chain has TRBV7-2 and TRBJ2-5; D is unresolved. CDR1 SGHTA and CDR2 FQGNSA come from the germline V gene. V gave up 5 bases and J gave up 1 base, with 11 bases separating them. The CDR3 is 14 residues long. CDR3 nucleotide sequence: TGTGCCAGCAGCGTAACAGAGCCCCAAGAGACCCAGTACTTC. It specifies CASSVTEPQETQYF.

The J gene is TRBJ2-1, the V gene TRBV12-3 or TRBV12-4, with D perhaps TRBD2 (7 bases). CDR3 size: 17 residues. The V end lost 3 bases, the J end lost 5 bases, and 20 bases lay between the germline ends. DNA for the CDR3: TGTGCCAGCAGTTTTGTATTGGGGGGGCGGGGAGACAATGAGCAGTTCTTC. Translation: CASSFVLGGRGDNEQFF.

The table lists this clonotype with a count of one. The chain is built from TRBV6-5 and TRBJ2-1; D remains ambiguous. The CDR3 is 14 amino acids. Trimming cost V 0 bases and J 5 bases, with 8 bases left between them. Germline-derived CDR1 and CDR2 are MNHEY and SVGAGI. This CDR3 is CASSYSGYDNEQFF. CDR3 DNA sequence: TGTGCCAGCAGTTACTCAGGGTATGACAATGAGCAGTTCTTC.

This clonotype has a count of ten or more. The V gene is TRBV12-3 or TRBV12-4, the J gene TRBJ2-1, with D perhaps being TRBD1 or TRBD2 (5 bases each). The CDR3 is 13 amino acids. V lost 5 bases to trimming and J lost 9 bases, with 14 bases between them. The CDR3 coding sequence is TGTGCCAGCAGTCCACAGGTTGCGGGTGAGCAGTTCTTC. This codes for CASSPQVAGEQFF.

The table lists this clonotype with many counts. The chain employs TRBV7-8 and TRBJ2-2; TRBD1 matches at 8 bases. J was trimmed by 1 base and V by 6 bases; bases with no gene match: 1. The CDR3 spans 14 residues. The germline CDR1 and CDR2 sequences are SGHVS and FQNEAQ. DNA of the CDR3: TGTGCCAGCAGGGGGACAGGGAACACCGGGGAGCTGTTTTTT. Its translation is CASRGTGNTGELFF. Full variable domain (missing parts from reference TRBV7-8 and TRBJ2-2): GAGVSQSPRYKVAKRGQDVALRCDPISGHVSLFWYQQALGQGPEFLTYFQNEAQLDKSGLPSDRFFAERPEGSVSTLKIQRTQQEDSAVYLCASRGTGNTGELFFGEGSRLTVL.

In its sample, this clonotype was seen many times. This sequence joins TRBV10-3 and TRBJ1-2, with D possibly TRBD1 on 6 matching bases. The CDR3 runs 14 residues. The germline V gene encodes CDR1 ENHRY and CDR2 SYGVKD. V gave up 4 bases and J gave up 4 bases, with 13 bases separating them. CDR3 loop: CAISGGGPSYGYTF. CDR3 DNA: TGTGCCATCAGTGGCGGGGGGCCCAGCTATGGCTACACCTTC.

This clonotype was picked up many times. This chain joins TRBV10-3 and TRBJ2-6; 8 positions agree with TRBD2. Germline assignment: CDR1 ENHRY and CDR2 SYGVKD. The trim removed 6 bases at V and 4 bases at J, leaving 5 bases unmatched. The CDR3 has 15 amino acids. The CDR3: CAISSGGAGANVLTF. CDR3 sequence (DNA): TGTGCCATCAGCTCGGGGGGGGCCGGGGCCAACGTCCTGACTTTC.

This clonotype was seen ten or more times. The chain recombines TRBV12-3 or TRBV12-4 with TRBJ1-6; 9 bases are shared with TRBD1. Unmatched junction bases numbered 10, after V lost 8 bases and J lost 11 bases. This CDR3 comprises 14 residues. CDR3 residues: CASRSSGTGPPLHF. CDR3 DNA sequence: TGTGCCAGCCGTTCCTCGGGGACAGGGCCACCCCTCCACTTT.

This clonotype has ten or more counts. The chain recombines TRBV5-1 with TRBJ2-5; TRBD1 agrees at 7 bases. The CDR3 has 15 amino acids. Germline lookup yields CDR1 SGHRS and CDR2 YFSETQ. Trimming took 4 bases from V and 0 from J; bases not matched to a gene: 6. This CDR3 is CASSRRQGDQETQYF. CDR3 bases: TGCGCCAGCAGCCGGAGACAGGGCGACCAAGAGACCCAGTACTTC.

The table lists this clonotype with many counts. This chain links TRBV4-1 with TRBJ1-5; D not resolved. This CDR3 contains 17 residues. The germline V and J ends were trimmed by 0 bases and 0 bases, with 12 bases remaining between them. Germline CDR1 MGHRA, CDR2 YSYEKL. The CDR3 DNA reads TGCGCCAGCAGCCAAGAGTTTCGTGCCTATAGCAATCAGCCCCAGCATTTT. It translates to CASSQEFRAYSNQPQHF.

The sample holds many counts of this clonotype. The chain joins TRBV4-1 to TRBJ2-7; TRBD2 matches 11 bases. The length of the CDR3 is 18 residues. The J segment lost 5 bases and the V segment lost 1 base, leaving 13 bases of the junction unmatched. Germline V CDR1 and CDR2: MGHRA, YSYEKL. The CDR3 DNA follows: TGCGCCAGCAGCCAAGTGGTAGCGGGGGGGATGGGCAGAGACGAGCAGTACTTC. Translated: CASSQVVAGGMGRDEQYF.

This clonotype was picked up many times. This chain connects TRBV12-3 or TRBV12-4 to TRBJ2-1; 9 nucleotides align to TRBD2. Trimming took 5 bases from V and 1 from J; bases not matched to a gene: 6. This CDR3 comprises 16 residues. CDR3 protein: CASSPTSGGSYNEQFF. For the CDR3, the DNA is TGTGCCAGCAGTCCCACCAGCGGGGGGTCCTACAATGAGCAGTTCTTC.

This clonotype has at least ten counts. CDR3 nucleotide sequence: TGTGCCAGCAGCCAACCGGGACAGGGGGCCGGGGAGACCCAGTACTTC. Translating gives CASSQPGQGAGETQYF. The V and J genes are TRBV6-5 and TRBJ2-5; TRBD1 agrees at 12 bases. CDR3 size: 16 residues. The J segment lost 5 bases and the V segment lost 6 bases, leaving 10 bases of the junction unmatched. From germline, CDR1 is MNHEY and CDR2 SVGAGI.

This clonotype appeared many times. The rearrangement joins TRBV20-1 to TRBJ2-1; 9 bases map to TRBD2. Germline V gene lookup returns CDR1 DFQATT and CDR2 SNEGSKA (reference sequence). V dropped 3 bases and J dropped 6; count of bases not matched to a gene: 6. This CDR3 has 14 amino acids. The CDR3 bases are TGCAGTGCTAGGGGCGGCGGGGGGGTCAATGAGCAGTTCTTC. This encodes CSARGGGGVNEQFF.

The table lists this clonotype with many counts. The genes are TRBV4-3 and TRBJ2-6, with D perhaps TRBD2 (6 bases). The CDR3 has 18 amino acids. Germline V gives CDR1 LGHNA, CDR2 YSLEER. The ends were cut back, 4 bases at V and 2 bases at J, with 18 bases in the middle. The CDR3, as DNA: TGCGCCAGCAGCCGTTCCCCGGTTTGGGAGGCTGGGGCCAACGTCCTGACTTTC. As protein: CASSRSPVWEAGANVLTF.

In its sample, this clonotype was seen many times. The chain carries TRBV7-9 and TRBJ2-1; D tentatively reads TRBD1 or TRBD2 (5 bases each). Germline V gives CDR1 SEHNR, CDR2 FQNEAQ (reference sequence). The CDR3 loop spans 15 amino acids. V was trimmed by 5 bases and J by 0 bases, leaving 11 bases between them. Here the CDR3 reads CASSEGQSSYNEQFF. For the CDR3, the DNA is TGTGCCAGCAGCGAGGGGCAGAGCTCCTACAATGAGCAGTTCTTC.

The rearrangement joins TRBV7-2 to TRBJ1-6, with 9 nucleotides matching TRBD1. The V and J ends lost 0 bases and 7 bases, in that order; junction bases with no gene match: 1. This CDR3 has 15 residues. Germline CDR1 reads SGHTA; CDR2 reads FQGNSA. CDR3 region: CASSLAGTGNSPLHF. CDR3 sequence (DNA): TGTGCCAGCAGCTTAGCAGGGACAGGGAATTCACCCCTCCACTTT.

This clonotype was seen at least ten times. The genes are TRBV20-1 and TRBJ2-7; D is possibly TRBD1 or TRBD2 (5 bases each). Germline assignment: CDR1 DFQATT and CDR2 SNEGSKA (reference sequence). This CDR3 is 16 amino acids long. The V end lost 4 bases, the J end lost 7 bases, and 26 bases lay between the germline ends. CDR3 nucleotide sequence: TGCAGTGCTATGGGGGAACGTTGGGGATCTCTACGTGAGCAGTACTTC. This sequence encodes CSAMGERWGSLREQYF.

Turning to this clonotype: A much larger clonotype is one base distant, so this may be a read error. The chain employs TRBV20-1 and TRBJ2-2; D uncertain. Looked up from germline, CDR1 is DFQATT and CDR2 is SNEGSKA (reference sequence). Trimming stripped 2 bases from V and 0 bases from J, with 7 bases between. The CDR3 has 14 residues. The CDR3 here is CSARQSTNTGELFF. For the CDR3, the DNA is TGCAGTGCTAGACAGAGTACGAACACCGGGGAGCTGTTTTTT.

This clonotype occurred many times. V usage is TRBV5-1 and J usage is TRBJ1-1, with D possibly TRBD1 on 5 matching bases. The CDR3 is 16 residues long. V lost 0 bases and J lost 2, with 14 bases in between. The germline V gene encodes CDR1 SGHRS and CDR2 YFSETQ. The CDR3 region is CASSLASGLLNTEAFF. The CDR3 coding sequence is TGCGCCAGCAGCTTGGCATCAGGGTTACTTAACACTGAAGCTTTCTTT.